This passage covers 22 T cell receptor beta chains from one sample sequenced in a study of T cells after yellow fever vaccination. TCRdb fed the 5' RACE reads into MiXCR, producing one record per CDR3 protein. This table holds some 97,000 distinct CDR3 sequences, approximately 6.3% found once. Sample: CD8+ T cells sorted from PBMCs, taken 10 days after the yellow fever booster vaccination. These receptors originate from a man aged 18 to 29 who received the YFV17D yellow fever vaccine.

This clonotype was picked up a small number of times. The chain is built from TRBV6-1 and TRBJ2-3; the D call may be TRBD1 or TRBD2 (5 bases each). The germline V gene encodes CDR1 MNHNS and CDR2 SASEGT. V was cut by 6 bases and J by 2 bases, with 15 bases left in between. This CDR3 contains 15 residues. The CDR3 sequence: CASRPKVGVTDTQYF. The CDR3 bases are TGTGCCAGCAGGCCTAAGGTGGGGGTCACAGATACGCAGTATTTT.

In this sample, this clonotype turned up many times. V usage is TRBV4-3 and J usage is TRBJ2-3; D gene unclear. CDR1 LGHNA and CDR2 YSLEER come from the germline V gene. Trimming pared 0 bases from V and 4 bases from J, leaving 14 bases between. This CDR3 is 16 amino acids long. CDR3 bases: TGCGCCAGCAGCCAAGAGCATTCGGACCGCCCAGATACGCAGTATTTT. Protein: CASSQEHSDRPDTQYF.

The table lists this clonotype with many counts. The CDR3 DNA reads as TGTGCCAGCAGCCCCCATAGCGGGGGGACTAGCACAGATACGCAGTATTTT. Protein: CASSPHSGGTSTDTQYF. The chain uses TRBV9 and TRBJ2-3; 10 nucleotides align to TRBD2. V trimming: 4 bases; J trimming: 0 bases; junction bases outside the gene matches: 8. Germline V lookup: CDR1 SGDLS, CDR2 YYNGEE. This CDR3 comprises 17 residues.

This clonotype was counted many times. The V gene is TRBV11-1, the J gene TRBJ1-1, with D possibly being TRBD1 (5 bases). This CDR3 has 10 amino acids. V dropped 6 bases and J dropped 8 bases, with 7 bases sitting between them. CDR1 SGHAT and CDR2 FQDESV come from the germline V gene (reference sequence). CDR3 region: CASSSGEAFF. CDR3 bases: TGTGCCAGCAGTTCAGGGGAAGCTTTCTTT.

The rearrangement links TRBV20-1 to TRBJ2-7; a weak D match, TRBD1 (5 bases). The CDR3 sequence is 16 residues long. Trimming pared 0 bases from V and 2 bases from J, leaving 17 bases between. Germline lookup yields CDR1 DFQATT and CDR2 SNEGSKA (reference sequence). The CDR3 region is CSARDVLGAPPYEQYF. CDR3 DNA sequence: TGCAGTGCTAGAGACGTGCTAGGGGCCCCGCCCTACGAGCAGTACTTC.

This rearrangement joins TRBV5-1 to TRBJ1-2; weak D call: TRBD1 (6 bases). The CDR3 totals 14 residues. Trimming stripped 7 bases from V and 5 bases from J, with 18 bases between. Per the germline V gene, CDR1 is SGHRS and CDR2 is YFSETQ. Here the CDR3 reads CASSYEGVQYGYTF. The CDR3 nucleotides are TGCGCCAGCTCGTATGAGGGGGTACAATATGGCTACACCTTC. Based on the CDR3 plus reference TRBV5-1 and TRBJ1-2, the full variable domain is KAGVTQTPRYLIKTRGQQVTLSCSPISGHRSVSWYQQTPGQGLQFLFEYFSETQRNKGNFPGRFSGRQFSNSRSEMNVSTLELGDSALYLCASSYEGVQYGYTFGSGTRLTVV.

The chain carries TRBV6-5 and TRBJ1-5; D might be TRBD1 (5 bases). Deletions cut 5 bases from V and 4 bases from J, with 15 bases between. In germline, CDR1 is MNHEY, CDR2 SVGAGI. This CDR3 spans 15 amino acids. Here the CDR3 reads CASSTDGAPNQPQHF. In DNA, the CDR3 is TGTGCCAGCAGTACTGATGGGGCCCCAAATCAGCCCCAGCATTTT.

The table lists this clonotype with a few counts. V usage is TRBV7-9 and J usage is TRBJ1-4; possibly TRBD1 for D (5 bases). The ends were cut back, 3 bases at V and 0 bases at J, with 8 bases in the middle. Germline CDR1 SEHNR, CDR2 FQNEAQ (reference sequence). The CDR3 is 15 residues long. The DNA of the CDR3 is TGTGCCAGCAGCTTGGGACCTCCAACTAATGAAAAACTGTTTTTT. This sequence encodes CASSLGPPTNEKLFF.

A few counts support this clonotype. The genes are TRBV7-3 and TRBJ2-7; D might be TRBD1 (6 bases). Germline CDR1 SGHTA, CDR2 FQGTGA. The length of the CDR3 is 15 residues. Trimming shortened V by 2 bases and J by 0 bases, and 11 bases separated the two germline ends. Here the CDR3 DNA reads TGTGCCAGCAGCTTAGCAGTGGACAGCTCCTACGAGCAGTACTTC. It codes for CASSLAVDSSYEQYF. The full variable domain, with the rest looked up from reference TRBV7-3 and TRBJ2-7, is GAGVSQTPSNKVTEKGKYVELRCDPISGHTALYWYRQSLGQGPEFLIYFQGTGAADDSGLPNDRFFAVRPEGSVSTLKIQRTERGDSAVYLCASSLAVDSSYEQYFGPGTRLTVT.

The chain recombines TRBV7-9 with TRBJ2-1; 9 bases agree with TRBD1. V lost 5 bases to trimming and J lost 7 bases; unmatched junction nucleotides: 9. This CDR3 is 15 amino acids long. Germline V lookup: CDR1 SEHNR, CDR2 FQNEAQ (reference sequence). The CDR3 DNA reads TGTGCCAGCAGCCCAGGGGGGACAGGGCCAAATGAGCAGTTCTTC. Amino acid sequence: CASSPGGTGPNEQFF.

The genes are TRBV20-1 and TRBJ1-4, with D tentatively TRBD1 (5 bases). Germline assignment: CDR1 DFQATT and CDR2 SNEGSKA (reference sequence). The CDR3 covers 11 residues. V dropped 6 bases and J dropped 11 bases, with 13 bases sitting between them. The DNA for the CDR3 is TGCAGTGCAATCAGACAGACCAAACTGTTTTTT. Translation: CSAIRQTKLFF.

V gene TRBV27 combines with J gene TRBJ1-6; D possibly corresponds to TRBD1 (6 bases). V gave up 3 bases and J gave up 3 bases, with 12 bases separating them. CDR1 is MNHEY and CDR2 is SMNVEV in the germline V gene (reference sequence). CDR3 length: 16 amino acids. The CDR3 nucleotides read TGTGCCAGCAGTTTTAACCCGGACAGCTATAATTCACCCCTCCACTTT. Its translation: CASSFNPDSYNSPLHF.

The V gene is TRBV29-1, the J gene TRBJ1-1; D is ambiguous. Trimming pared 2 bases from V and 3 bases from J, leaving 4 bases between. The CDR3 totals 11 residues. Per germline, CDR1 SQVTM and CDR2 ANQGSEA. The CDR3 DNA reads as TGCAGCGTTGAAATTCACACTGAAGCTTTCTTT. Its translation is CSVEIHTEAFF.

This chain uses TRBV7-9 with TRBJ2-2, with D hard to call. With 4 bases removed from V and 4 bases from J, the gap between germline ends came to 10 bases. Germline CDR1 is SEHNR and CDR2 is FQNEAQ (reference sequence). The CDR3 is made up of 14 amino acids. In DNA form, the CDR3 reads TGTGCCAGCAGCTCAACCCCGACCACCGGGGAGCTGTTTTTT. Amino acid sequence: CASSSTPTTGELFF.

This clonotype was counted ten times or more. This chain connects TRBV20-1 to TRBJ2-4; D possibly corresponds to TRBD2 (6 bases). The germline CDR1 and CDR2 sequences are DFQATT and SNEGSKA (reference sequence). V lost 0 bases and J lost 2, with 14 bases in between. The CDR3 length is 16 residues. As DNA, the CDR3 is TGCAGTGCTAGAGATCGCGGGGACTGGACCAAAAACATTCAGTACTTC. Amino acid sequence: CSARDRGDWTKNIQYF.

This clonotype was observed many times. V usage is TRBV7-9 and J usage is TRBJ2-5, with 12 bases aligning to TRBD2. The trim removed 5 bases at V and 4 bases at J, leaving 8 bases unmatched. The CDR3 loop spans 16 amino acids. Germline V gene sequence: CDR1 SEHNR, CDR2 FQNEAQ (reference sequence). The CDR3 here is CASSPPGLAGPETQYF. DNA of the CDR3: TGTGCCAGCAGCCCCCCCGGACTAGCGGGGCCAGAGACCCAGTACTTC.

This clonotype was detected only a few times. This rearrangement joins TRBV20-1 to TRBJ2-5; D not resolved. Germline V gene lookup returns CDR1 DFQATT and CDR2 SNEGSKA (reference sequence). With 6 bases removed from V and 2 bases from J, the gap between germline ends came to 22 bases. CDR3 length equals 16 residues. The CDR3 loop is CSANPTTLIEQETQYF. The DNA for the CDR3 is TGCAGTGCAAACCCCACCACGCTGATTGAACAAGAGACCCAGTACTTC.

The CDR3 nucleotides are TGTGCCAGTAGTATTGCGGATTCGGGGACGCAGTATTTT. Translating it yields CASSIADSGTQYF. V gene TRBV19 combines with J gene TRBJ2-3; D is perhaps TRBD2 (5 bases). The CDR3 totals 13 residues. CDR1 is LNHDA and CDR2 is SQIVND in the germline V gene (reference sequence). V lost 3 bases and J 9 bases, leaving 13 bases between the germline ends.

This clonotype was recorded a few times. The chain combines TRBV6-5 with TRBJ1-2; D may be TRBD1 (5 bases). The CDR3 is made up of 15 amino acids. Germline values: CDR1 MNHEY, CDR2 SVGAGI. Trimming removed 2 bases from V and 2 bases from J, with 12 bases in between. CDR3 sequence: CASSYDPEGNYGYTF. The CDR3 nucleotides read TGTGCCAGCAGTTACGACCCGGAGGGGAACTATGGCTACACCTTC.

This clonotype has at least ten counts. The J gene is TRBJ2-7, the V gene TRBV5-1; TRBD1 matches 10 bases. Losses at the gene ends were 4 bases for V and 5 bases for J; bases not matched to a gene: 6. CDR1 and CDR2 (germline): SGHRS, YFSETQ. The CDR3 consists of 14 residues. CDR3 sequence (DNA): TGCGCCAGCAGCGGGGGACAGGGGTTCCACGAGCAGTACTTC. As protein: CASSGGQGFHEQYF.

The chain is built from TRBV7-2 and TRBJ2-1, with D perhaps matching TRBD2 (5 bases). Per germline, CDR1 SGHTA and CDR2 FQGNSA. V lost 2 bases to trimming and J lost 5 bases, with 13 bases between them. The CDR3 contains 15 residues. CDR3 region: CASSLYPGGHNEQFF. The CDR3 DNA is TGTGCCAGCAGCTTATACCCGGGCGGGCACAATGAGCAGTTCTTC.

This clonotype was counted between two and nine times. J is TRBJ2-7 and V is TRBV6-2 or TRBV6-3; either TRBD1 or TRBD2 may fit D (5 bases each). V lost 5 bases and J lost 7, with 18 bases in between. The germline CDR1 and CDR2 sequences are MNHEY and SVGEGT. This CDR3 has 14 residues. CDR3 residues: CASSGRADTREQYV. Here the CDR3 DNA reads TGTGCCAGCAGTGGGAGAGCGGACACTCGGGAGCAGTACGTC.